Included here is one TCR beta chain sequence, with context. Its antigen remains unidentified. Nothing much larger sits one base from this clone, and base qualities are not available. Whole blood was collected in K2EDTA tubes by collaborating institutions according to the institutions' own protocols. Collaborator samples were shipped for TCRbeta analysis as frozen whole blood, isolated PBMCs, or DNA extracted from either sample type. These data come from a study of blood T cell repertoires in COVID-19 (dated by TCRdb to the early 2020s). The study in broad terms: Samples from collaborators originated in the United States, Italy and Spain and spanned both the acute and convalescent phases of COVID-19. The material from the prospective study consisted of cDNA or gDNA derived from T cells, B-cell-depleted T cells, or PBMCs. Subjects who had been exposed to COVID-19, were actively infected with it, or had recovered from it provided the deeply sampled blood TCRbeta repertoires that made up the dataset. A freely available public database, intended as a resource for researchers studying the immune response to SARS-CoV-2, is where the repertoires were released. The samples were drawn from the first 160 participants of the ongoing ImmuneRACE study and from some 1,300 subjects provided by 6 global collaborators. Sample metadata almost always included a de-identified subject ID, COVID-19 status, age in years and sex. HLA class I and class II types, where available, came from metadata supplied by the sample provider rather than from assay-based typing. The paper's findings and limits, for the study overall: How much clinical and demographic metadata was included differed by source and by participant, and the metadata was provided uncurated.

V and J are trimmed by 0 bases and 4 bases, and the gene matches miss 5 bases of the junction. The germline V gene (reference sequence) provides CDR1 LNHNV and CDR2 YYDKDF. The CDR3 covers 15 residues, taking in both the cysteine and the phenylalanine. The entry retains the CDR3 DNA only, 45 bases that are in frame from base 1. The immunoSEQ Assay, a bias-controlled multiplex PCR, was used to amplify TCRbeta CDR3 regions from genomic DNA. In the paper's pipeline: Nucleated cell counts per sample were estimated from amplification of reference gene primers within the assay. To quantify the absolute abundance of each unique TCRbeta CDR3 rearrangement, sequence reads were collapsed and filtered. For each sample, productive Simpson clonality was calculated as the square root of Simpson's diversity index over productive rearrangements. TCRdb took this table from immuneACCESS and kept in-frame rearrangements with V and J called. Such tables lack part of the clones; where checked against another copy, unresolved V genes explain under half of the gap, and the rest is unexplained. D and trimming come from the DNA, and the V and J calls and clone size come from that table. The sample table lists more than 95,000 clones, about nine tenths of them with a count of one. Roughly 8% of the sample is held by the ten biggest clonotypes.

The receptor was isolated from a human donor in a cohort sampled during active COVID-19. The sequencing input was peripheral blood. The V gene is TRBV15 and the J gene is TRBJ1-2; TRBD1 fits 7 bases in the junction. The nucleotides read TGTGCCACCAGCAGAGAGGGACAGACTATCTATGGCTACACCTTC. Its protein product is CATSREGQTIYGYTF.